This T cell receptor beta chain was captured by sequencing in a study of shared clonotypes between healthy human individuals. Study-level background: Participating donors consisted of a couple of women and a few men aged 18 to 49.

This clone was seen once. The antigen is unknown. Overall study results and limits: The study drew on few donors, limiting represented genetic and exposure-history diversity.

The study ran the assay at deep level. Among the unsorted PBMC samples, replicate PCRs used around 300 ng DNA, approximately 30,000 T cell genomes. TCRdb's copy holds only in-frame clones and misses some; the assay was immunoSEQ multiplex PCR. Among around 450,000 clones listed, roughly 80% were seen once. The CDR3 has 16 amino acids. V lost 4 bases to trimming and J lost 4 bases; unmatched junction nucleotides: 9. CDR1 is SGHAT and CDR2 is FQNNGV in the germline V gene. Source material: PBMCs. The TCR sequence derives from a woman in her 40s in good health. Some clones in this sample may be carry-over from other donors' samples. This rearrangement joins TRBV11-2 to TRBJ2-2; 7 bases match TRBD1. CDR3 DNA: TGTGCCAGCAGCTCGACAGGGTTTGCATCCACCGGGGAGCTGTTTTTT. Its translation is CASSSTGFASTGELFF.